The 17 T cell receptor beta chains reported below all come from one sample, sequenced in a study of cytomegalovirus exposure and HLA in healthy donors. PCR amplification relied on 60 Vbeta primers (plus 13 Jbeta primers). Repertoires were generated with immunoSEQ multiplex PCR, while TCRdb's copy carries only in-frame clones and drops some. This sample has around 100,000 clones, with approximately 70% found just once. Source material: PBMCs. Source of these receptors: a man aged 25 to 40 in good health and CMV-seropositive.

The chain links TRBV28 to TRBJ1-4; unclear D gene. The CDR3 contains 16 residues. Trimming pared 2 bases from V and 3 bases from J, leaving 13 bases between. The germline V gene has CDR1 MDHEN and CDR2 SYDVKM. The chain's CDR3 is CASSLKGERSNEKLFF. In nucleotides, the CDR3 is TGTGCCAGCAGTTTAAAGGGAGAACGTTCTAATGAAAAACTGTTTTTT.

The chain links TRBV9 to TRBJ1-1; D not resolved. In germline, CDR1 is SGDLS, CDR2 YYNGEE. V was pared by 0 bases and J by 5 bases, with 8 bases between. The CDR3 sequence is 13 residues long. The CDR3 sequence is CASSVAAETEAFF. Written as DNA, the CDR3 is TGTGCCAGCAGCGTAGCTGCGGAAACTGAAGCTTTCTTT. The full variable domain, with the rest looked up from reference TRBV9 and TRBJ1-1, is DSGVTQTPKHLITATGQRVTLRCSPRSGDLSVYWYQQSLDQGLQFLIQYYNGEERAKGNILERFSAQQFPDLHSELNLSSLELGDSALYFCASSVAAETEAFFGQGTRLTVV.

The chain couples TRBV6-5 to TRBJ2-3; 8 nucleotides align to TRBD2. The CDR3 runs 14 residues. Unmatched junction bases numbered 5, after V lost 5 bases and J lost 4 bases. Germline values: CDR1 MNHEY, CDR2 SVGAGI. CDR3 nucleotide sequence: TGTGCCAGCAGTCTCGGGAGGGCGCCAGATACGCAGTATTTT. Translating it yields CASSLGRAPDTQYF.

V is TRBV19 and J is TRBJ1-4, with no clear D. Trimming shortened V by 3 bases and J by 5 bases, and 13 bases separated the two germline ends. Germline V gene data show CDR1 as LNHDA and CDR2 as SQIVND (reference sequence). The CDR3 sequence is 15 residues long. Here the CDR3 DNA reads TGTGCCAGTAGTATTTTCTGGGGAGAGAATGAAAAACTGTTTTTT. Translation gives CASSIFWGENEKLFF.

This clone turned up a few times. The chain employs TRBV19 and TRBJ1-6; 9 bases are shared with TRBD1. This CDR3 is built from 14 residues. Looked up from germline, CDR1 is LNHDA and CDR2 is SQIVND (reference sequence). V was clipped by 7 bases and J by 10 bases; unmatched bases: 8. CDR3 protein: CASMGQGVVSPLHF. Written as DNA, the CDR3 is TGTGCCAGTATGGGACAGGGAGTGGTGTCACCCCTCCACTTT.

The V gene is TRBV28, the J gene TRBJ2-2, with D possibly being TRBD2 (5 bases). Germline loops: CDR1 MDHEN, CDR2 SYDVKM. Between the trimmed V and J ends, which lost 4 bases and 3 bases, there was a span of 12 bases. The CDR3 is 15 residues long. The CDR3 DNA reads TGTGCCAGCAGTTCCCGGGATAGACACACCGGGGAGCTGTTTTTT. Amino acids: CASSSRDRHTGELFF.

The chain joins TRBV28 to TRBJ1-4; perhaps TRBD1 as D (6 bases). Germline V lookup: CDR1 MDHEN, CDR2 SYDVKM. The CDR3 loop spans 13 amino acids. Trimming took 7 bases from V and 8 from J, leaving 14 bases between them. The CDR3 DNA follows: TGTGCCAGCACCCCTGGTACAGGGGAAAAACTGTTTTTT. Its protein product is CASTPGTGEKLFF.

The chain links TRBV7-9 to TRBJ2-1, with D perhaps TRBD1 (6 bases). The germline CDR1 and CDR2 sequences are SEHNR and FQNEAQ (reference sequence). The CDR3 loop spans 15 amino acids. The V end was cut by 5 bases, the J end by 7 bases, with 18 bases between. DNA of the CDR3: TGTGCCAGCAGCCCTAGAGGACAGTTTGGGAATGAGCAGTTCTTC. Amino acid sequence: CASSPRGQFGNEQFF.

V gene TRBV6-1 combines with J gene TRBJ2-7, with TRBD2 as a possible D gene (7 bases). Germline lookup yields CDR1 MNHNS and CDR2 SASEGT. V was trimmed by 6 bases and J by 3 bases, leaving 15 bases between them. CDR3 length: 14 amino acids. This CDR3 reads CASRGKGGNYEQYV. DNA for the CDR3: TGTGCCAGCAGGGGGAAGGGGGGGAACTACGAGCAGTACGTC.

The chain uses TRBV29-1 and TRBJ2-5, with D possibly matching TRBD1 (6 bases). Germline CDR1 is SQVTM and CDR2 is ANQGSEA. Trimming shortened V by 7 bases and J by 7 bases, and 16 bases separated the two germline ends. The CDR3 has 12 residues. The CDR3 region is CSAQREGVTQYF. The CDR3 DNA is TGCAGCGCCCAGAGAGAGGGGGTGACCCAGTACTTC.

The chain is built from TRBV5-1 and TRBJ2-5; unclear D gene. The CDR3 has 11 amino acids. V lost 4 bases, J lost 2 bases, and 3 bases lay in between. The germline V gene has CDR1 SGHRS and CDR2 YFSETQ. CDR3 sequence reads: CASSRQETQYF. The CDR3 DNA is TGCGCCAGCAGCCGTCAAGAGACCCAGTACTTC.

J is TRBJ1-6 and V is TRBV28, with a weak D call TRBD1 (6 bases). The V end was cut by 6 bases, the J end by 4 bases, with 16 bases between. Germline CDR1 is MDHEN and CDR2 is SYDVKM. This CDR3 is 16 amino acids long. The CDR3 region has the DNA TGTGCCAGCAGAAACGACGGGACAAAATATAATTCACCCCTCCACTTT. It specifies CASRNDGTKYNSPLHF.

V is TRBV7-2 and J is TRBJ1-5; maybe TRBD1 (5 bases). V dropped 3 bases and J dropped 7 bases, with 13 bases sitting between them. CDR3 length equals 14 residues. CDR1 is SGHTA and CDR2 is FQGNSA in the germline V gene. CDR3 in DNA: TGTGCCAGCAGCTTCACCCTGTCAGGGCAGCCCCAGCATTTT. This translates into CASSFTLSGQPQHF.

The chain links TRBV14 to TRBJ2-3; 9 bases are a match to TRBD1. The CDR3 extends over 15 amino acids. Trimming at V came to 4 bases and at J to 3 bases, leaving 5 bases not matched to a gene. The germline V gene has CDR1 SGHDN and CDR2 FVKESK. The CDR3 sequence: CASSRDRVRTDTQYF. CDR3 in DNA: TGTGCCAGCAGCCGGGACAGGGTCAGGACAGATACGCAGTATTTT.

This chain connects TRBV19 to TRBJ2-6; no definite D call. Trimming removed 0 bases at V and 0 bases at J, with 12 bases between. There are 18 residues in the CDR3. Germline V gene lookup returns CDR1 LNHDA and CDR2 SQIVND (reference sequence). In nucleotides, the CDR3 is TGTGCCAGTAGTATAGAGGGCAGGTCCTCCTCTGGGGCCAACGTCCTGACTTTC. It encodes CASSIEGRSSSGANVLTF.

This clone came up a few times. J is TRBJ2-5 and V is TRBV11-1; no clear D gene. The germline CDR1 and CDR2 sequences are SGHAT and FQDESV (reference sequence). Deletions cut 3 bases from V and 3 bases from J, with 2 bases between. This CDR3 has 11 residues. This chain's CDR3 is CASSFEETQYF. Written as DNA, the CDR3 is TGTGCCAGCAGCTTCGAAGAGACCCAGTACTTC.

This chain uses TRBV5-6 with TRBJ1-2; D possibly corresponds to TRBD1 (6 bases). The V end lost 6 bases, the J end lost 8 bases, and 23 bases lay between the germline ends. Germline CDR1 and CDR2: SGHDT and YYEEEE. This CDR3 is built from 15 residues. The DNA of the CDR3 is TGTGCCAGCACCCCCGAGTCGACAGGAGCCAGGGGCTACACCTTC. Protein sequence: CASTPESTGARGYTF.